This T cell receptor (beta chain) emerged from a study of identical twins. General study results and limits: These conclusions were based on statistical analysis (cross-sectional, not following the same donors). Among beta out-of-frame sequences, excess sharing between twins appeared weaker.

On this clonotype itself: The antigen remains undetermined.

A single record per CDR3 protein comes from TCRdb applying MiXCR to the 5' RACE reads. The data show around 670,000 distinct CDR3 sequences, roughly 6.2% seen once. This sequence was found in a man aged 18 to 30 in good health. Source material: naive T cells sorted from blood.

CDR3: CASSDWQVGGEETQYF. Here the CDR3 DNA reads TGTGCCAGCAGTGACTGGCAGGTTGGGGGAGAAGAGACCCAGTACTTC. The chain couples TRBV6-1 to TRBJ2-5, with D perhaps given as TRBD1 or TRBD2 (5 bases each). Germline CDR1 and CDR2: MNHNS and SASEGT. V shed 3 bases and J shed 3 bases, with 17 bases lying between them. This CDR3 contains 16 residues.